This T cell receptor beta chain was sequenced during a study of T-cell memory formation after mild COVID-19. The wider study: TCR clusters largely stayed donor specific. Overall study results and limits: Contracting clones from day 15 to 85 had balanced CD4/CD8; later expanders favoured CD4+. Mostly located in CM and EM were contracting CD4+ clones, with contracting CD8+ clones located in EMRA.

This clonotype showed up just a few times. Its target is unknown. TCRdb ran MiXCR on the 5' RACE reads and lists one entry per CDR3 protein. The sample holds roughly 280,000 distinct CDR3 sequences, 15% to 20% seen once. The CDR3 has 15 residues. Germline loops: CDR1 MNHEY, CDR2 SVGEGT. The V and J ends lost 8 bases and 7 bases respectively, with 21 bases between them. The V and J genes are TRBV6-2 or TRBV6-3 and TRBJ2-1; weak D call: TRBD1 (8 bases). Material: PBMCs or a T cell subset sorted from them (not recorded which). The source of this sequence is a man between 18 and 35 years old who had mild COVID-19 (a few samples of this study predate the infection). Cell type and time point are not known. This CDR3 reads CASLKPDRGGNEQFF. The CDR3 DNA reads as TGTGCCAGCCTGAAACCAGACAGGGGAGGGAATGAGCAGTTCTTC.